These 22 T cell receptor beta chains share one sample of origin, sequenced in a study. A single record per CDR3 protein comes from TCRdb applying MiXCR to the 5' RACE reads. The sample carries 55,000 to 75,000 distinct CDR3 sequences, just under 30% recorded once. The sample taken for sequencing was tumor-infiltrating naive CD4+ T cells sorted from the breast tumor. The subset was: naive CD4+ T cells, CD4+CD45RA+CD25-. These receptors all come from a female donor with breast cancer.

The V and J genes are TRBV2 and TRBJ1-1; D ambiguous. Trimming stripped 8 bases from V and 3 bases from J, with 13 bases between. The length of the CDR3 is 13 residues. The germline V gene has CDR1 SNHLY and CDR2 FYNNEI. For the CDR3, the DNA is TGTGCCAGCGGCTTGATTTTGGACACTGAAGCTTTCTTT. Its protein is CASGLILDTEAFF.

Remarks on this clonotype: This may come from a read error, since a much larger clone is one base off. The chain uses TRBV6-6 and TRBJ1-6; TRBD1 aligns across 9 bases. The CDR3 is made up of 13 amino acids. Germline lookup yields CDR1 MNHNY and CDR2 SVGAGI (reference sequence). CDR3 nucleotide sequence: TGTGCCAGCAGCGGGACAGGGATTTCACCCCTCAACTTT. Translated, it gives CASSGTGISPLNF.

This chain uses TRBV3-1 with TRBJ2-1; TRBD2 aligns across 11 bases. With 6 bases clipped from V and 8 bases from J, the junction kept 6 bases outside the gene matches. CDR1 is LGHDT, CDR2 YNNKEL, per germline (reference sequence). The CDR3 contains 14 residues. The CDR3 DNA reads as TGTGCCAGCAGTCTTAGCGGGGGGGCTTATGAGCAGTTCTTC. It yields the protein CASSLSGGAYEQFF.

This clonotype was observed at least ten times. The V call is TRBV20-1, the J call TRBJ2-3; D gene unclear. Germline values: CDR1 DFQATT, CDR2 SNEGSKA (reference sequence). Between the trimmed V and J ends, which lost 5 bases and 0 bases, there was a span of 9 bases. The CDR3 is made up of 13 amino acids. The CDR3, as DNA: TGCAGTGCTTGGCGGAGCAGCACAGATACGCAGTATTTT. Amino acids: CSAWRSSTDTQYF.

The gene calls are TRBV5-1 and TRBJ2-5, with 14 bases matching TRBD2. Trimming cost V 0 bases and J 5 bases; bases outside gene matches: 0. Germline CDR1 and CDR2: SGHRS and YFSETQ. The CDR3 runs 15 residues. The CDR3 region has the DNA TGCGCCAGCAGCTTGGGACTAGCGGGAGGGGAGACCCAGTACTTC. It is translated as CASSLGLAGGETQYF.

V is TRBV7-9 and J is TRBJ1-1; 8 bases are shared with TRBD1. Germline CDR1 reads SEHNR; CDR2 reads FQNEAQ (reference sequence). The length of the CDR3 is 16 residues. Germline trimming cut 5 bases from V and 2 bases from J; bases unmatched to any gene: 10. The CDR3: CASSPLAGTGNTEAFF. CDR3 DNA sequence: TGTGCCAGCAGCCCACTCGCCGGGACAGGCAACACTGAAGCTTTCTTT.

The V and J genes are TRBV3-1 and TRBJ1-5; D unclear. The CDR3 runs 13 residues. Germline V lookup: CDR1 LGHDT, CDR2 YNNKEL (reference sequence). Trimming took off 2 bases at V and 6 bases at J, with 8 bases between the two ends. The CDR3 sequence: CASSQNLGQPQHF. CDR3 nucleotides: TGTGCCAGCAGCCAAAATTTGGGTCAGCCCCAGCATTTT.

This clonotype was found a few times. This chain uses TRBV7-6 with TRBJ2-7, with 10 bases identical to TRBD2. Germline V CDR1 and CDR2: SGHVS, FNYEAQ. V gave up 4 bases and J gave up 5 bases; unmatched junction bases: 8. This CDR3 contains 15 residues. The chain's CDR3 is CASSSGLAEGNEQYF. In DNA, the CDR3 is TGTGCCAGCAGCTCAGGACTAGCGGAAGGGAACGAGCAGTACTTC.

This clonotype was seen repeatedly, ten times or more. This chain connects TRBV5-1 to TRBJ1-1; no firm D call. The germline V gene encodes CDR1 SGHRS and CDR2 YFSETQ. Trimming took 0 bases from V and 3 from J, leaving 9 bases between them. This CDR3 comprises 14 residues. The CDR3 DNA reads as TGCGCCAGCAGCTTGGGCGACGGGGACACTGAAGCTTTCTTT. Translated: CASSLGDGDTEAFF. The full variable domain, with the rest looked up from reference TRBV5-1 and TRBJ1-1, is KAGVTQTPRYLIKTRGQQVTLSCSPISGHRSVSWYQQTPGQGLQFLFEYFSETQRNKGNFPGRFSGRQFSNSRSEMNVSTLELGDSALYLCASSLGDGDTEAFFGQGTRLTVV.

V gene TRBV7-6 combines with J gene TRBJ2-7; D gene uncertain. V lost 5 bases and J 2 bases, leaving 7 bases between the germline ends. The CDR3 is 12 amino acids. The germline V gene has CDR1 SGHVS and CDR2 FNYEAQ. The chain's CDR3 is CASSRITYEQYF. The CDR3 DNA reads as TGTGCCAGCAGCCGGATCACCTACGAGCAGTACTTC.

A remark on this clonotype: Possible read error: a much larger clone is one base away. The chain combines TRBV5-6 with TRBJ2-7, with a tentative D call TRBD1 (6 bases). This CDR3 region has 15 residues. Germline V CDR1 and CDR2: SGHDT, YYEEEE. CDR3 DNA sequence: TGTGCCGGCAGTTTTTGGACAGTCTCTCTTGACGAGCAGTACTTC. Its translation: CAGSFWTVSLDEQYF.

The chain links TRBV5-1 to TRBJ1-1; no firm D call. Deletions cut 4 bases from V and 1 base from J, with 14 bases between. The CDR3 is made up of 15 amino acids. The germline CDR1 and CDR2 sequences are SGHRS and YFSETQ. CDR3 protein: CASSLLQGGNTEAFF. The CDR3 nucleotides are TGCGCCAGCAGCCTGCTACAAGGAGGGAACACTGAAGCTTTCTTT.

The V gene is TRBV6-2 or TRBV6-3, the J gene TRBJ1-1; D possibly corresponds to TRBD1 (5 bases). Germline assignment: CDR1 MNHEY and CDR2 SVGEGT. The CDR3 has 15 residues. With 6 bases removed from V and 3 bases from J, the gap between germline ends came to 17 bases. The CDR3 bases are TGTGCCAGCAGCCTTGGAATGCAGGGTGACACTGAAGCTTTCTTT. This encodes CASSLGMQGDTEAFF.

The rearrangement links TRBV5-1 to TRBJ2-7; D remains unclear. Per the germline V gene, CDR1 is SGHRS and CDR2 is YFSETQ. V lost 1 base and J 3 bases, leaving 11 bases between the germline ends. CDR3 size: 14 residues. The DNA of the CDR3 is TGCGCCAGCAGCTTGCGCCAGGCAAGCTACGAGCAGTACTTC. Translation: CASSLRQASYEQYF.

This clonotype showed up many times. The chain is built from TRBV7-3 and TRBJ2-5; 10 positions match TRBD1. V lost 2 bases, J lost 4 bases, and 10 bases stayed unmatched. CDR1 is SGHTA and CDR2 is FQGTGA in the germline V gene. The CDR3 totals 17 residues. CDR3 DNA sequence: TGTGCCAGCAGCTTACGGGGGGGACAGGGGCCTCGAGAGACCCAGTACTTC. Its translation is CASSLRGGQGPRETQYF. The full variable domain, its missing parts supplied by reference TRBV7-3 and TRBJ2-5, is GAGVSQTPSNKVTEKGKYVELRCDPISGHTALYWYRQSLGQGPEFLIYFQGTGAADDSGLPNDRFFAVRPEGSVSTLKIQRTERGDSAVYLCASSLRGGQGPRETQYFGPGTRLLVL.

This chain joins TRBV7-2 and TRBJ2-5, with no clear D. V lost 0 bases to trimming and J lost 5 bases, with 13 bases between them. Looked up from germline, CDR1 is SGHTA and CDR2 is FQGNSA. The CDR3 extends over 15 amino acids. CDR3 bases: TGTGCCAGCAGCTTAGCGGCCACCTCGGCGGAGACCCAGTACTTC. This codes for CASSLAATSAETQYF.

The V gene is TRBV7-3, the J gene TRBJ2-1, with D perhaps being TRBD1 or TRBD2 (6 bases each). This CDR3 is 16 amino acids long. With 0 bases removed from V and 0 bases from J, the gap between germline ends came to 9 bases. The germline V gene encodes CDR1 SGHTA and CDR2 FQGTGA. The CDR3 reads CASSLTGGLSYNEQFF. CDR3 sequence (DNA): TGTGCCAGCAGCTTAACAGGGGGACTCTCCTACAATGAGCAGTTCTTC.

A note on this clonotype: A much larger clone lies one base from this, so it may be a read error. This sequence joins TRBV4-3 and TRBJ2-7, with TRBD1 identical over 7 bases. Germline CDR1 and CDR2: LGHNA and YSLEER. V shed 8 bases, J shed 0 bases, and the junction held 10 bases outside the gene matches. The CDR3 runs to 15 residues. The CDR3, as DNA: TGCGCCAGCGGCCGGAACGACAGGGTCTCCTACGAGCAGTACTTC. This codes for CASGRNDRVSYEQYF.

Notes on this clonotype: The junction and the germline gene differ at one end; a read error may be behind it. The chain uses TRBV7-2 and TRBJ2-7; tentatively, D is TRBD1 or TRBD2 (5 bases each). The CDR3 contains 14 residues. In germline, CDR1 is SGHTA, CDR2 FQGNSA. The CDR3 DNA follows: TGTACCAGCAGCTCCCGAACGGGGCCCTACGGGCAGTACTTC. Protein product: CTSSSRTGPYGQYF.

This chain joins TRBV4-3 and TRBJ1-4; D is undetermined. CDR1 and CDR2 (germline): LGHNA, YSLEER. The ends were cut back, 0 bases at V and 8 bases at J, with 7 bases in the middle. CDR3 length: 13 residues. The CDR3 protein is CASSQDRREKLFF. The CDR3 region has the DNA TGCGCCAGCAGCCAAGACAGAAGGGAAAAACTGTTTTTT.

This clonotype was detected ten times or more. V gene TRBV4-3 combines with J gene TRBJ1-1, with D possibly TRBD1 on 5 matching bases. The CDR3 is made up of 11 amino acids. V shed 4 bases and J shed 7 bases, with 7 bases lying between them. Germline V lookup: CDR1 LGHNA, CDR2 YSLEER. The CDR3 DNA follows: TGCGCCAGCAGCCGCACAGGTGAAGCTTTCTTT. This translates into CASSRTGEAFF.

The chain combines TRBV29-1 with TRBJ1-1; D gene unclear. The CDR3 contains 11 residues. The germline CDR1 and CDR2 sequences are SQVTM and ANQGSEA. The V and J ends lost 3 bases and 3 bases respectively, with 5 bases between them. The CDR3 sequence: CSVDPDTEAFF. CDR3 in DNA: TGCAGCGTTGATCCAGACACTGAAGCTTTCTTT. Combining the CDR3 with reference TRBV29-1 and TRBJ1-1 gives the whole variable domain SAVISQKPSRDICQRGTSLTIQCQVDSQVTMMFWYRQQPGQSLTLIATANQGSEATYESGFVIDKFPISRPNLTFSTLTVSNMSPEDSSIYLCSVDPDTEAFFGQGTRLTVV.